A single T cell receptor (beta chain) is shown here with its context. This sample was included in a study of blood T cell repertoires in COVID-19. Study-level background: From T cells, B-cell-depleted T cells, or PBMCs came the material, which was cDNA or gDNA.

Original analysis: Amplification of reference gene primers was used by the study to estimate nucleated cell counts. TCRdb's copy holds only in-frame clones and misses some; the assay was immunoSEQ multiplex PCR. V and J calls and clone size are given by that table; D and trimming were obtained from the DNA. The data contain 200,000 to 250,000 clones, approximately 85% of them singletons. The germline gives CDR1 LGHNA, CDR2 YSLEER. After removal of 4 bases from V and 2 bases from J, the junction contained 2 bases not matched to a gene. The CDR3 consists of 15 residues. The sample consisted of peripheral blood. The sequence came from a woman in her seventies with COVID-19, enrolled during active disease. This rearrangement joins TRBV4-3 to TRBJ2-7, with 13 bases matching TRBD2. The DNA of the CDR3 is TGCGCCAGCAGCCCAGGGACTAGCGGGGCCTACGAGCAGTACTTC. This codes for CASSPGTSGAYEQYF.